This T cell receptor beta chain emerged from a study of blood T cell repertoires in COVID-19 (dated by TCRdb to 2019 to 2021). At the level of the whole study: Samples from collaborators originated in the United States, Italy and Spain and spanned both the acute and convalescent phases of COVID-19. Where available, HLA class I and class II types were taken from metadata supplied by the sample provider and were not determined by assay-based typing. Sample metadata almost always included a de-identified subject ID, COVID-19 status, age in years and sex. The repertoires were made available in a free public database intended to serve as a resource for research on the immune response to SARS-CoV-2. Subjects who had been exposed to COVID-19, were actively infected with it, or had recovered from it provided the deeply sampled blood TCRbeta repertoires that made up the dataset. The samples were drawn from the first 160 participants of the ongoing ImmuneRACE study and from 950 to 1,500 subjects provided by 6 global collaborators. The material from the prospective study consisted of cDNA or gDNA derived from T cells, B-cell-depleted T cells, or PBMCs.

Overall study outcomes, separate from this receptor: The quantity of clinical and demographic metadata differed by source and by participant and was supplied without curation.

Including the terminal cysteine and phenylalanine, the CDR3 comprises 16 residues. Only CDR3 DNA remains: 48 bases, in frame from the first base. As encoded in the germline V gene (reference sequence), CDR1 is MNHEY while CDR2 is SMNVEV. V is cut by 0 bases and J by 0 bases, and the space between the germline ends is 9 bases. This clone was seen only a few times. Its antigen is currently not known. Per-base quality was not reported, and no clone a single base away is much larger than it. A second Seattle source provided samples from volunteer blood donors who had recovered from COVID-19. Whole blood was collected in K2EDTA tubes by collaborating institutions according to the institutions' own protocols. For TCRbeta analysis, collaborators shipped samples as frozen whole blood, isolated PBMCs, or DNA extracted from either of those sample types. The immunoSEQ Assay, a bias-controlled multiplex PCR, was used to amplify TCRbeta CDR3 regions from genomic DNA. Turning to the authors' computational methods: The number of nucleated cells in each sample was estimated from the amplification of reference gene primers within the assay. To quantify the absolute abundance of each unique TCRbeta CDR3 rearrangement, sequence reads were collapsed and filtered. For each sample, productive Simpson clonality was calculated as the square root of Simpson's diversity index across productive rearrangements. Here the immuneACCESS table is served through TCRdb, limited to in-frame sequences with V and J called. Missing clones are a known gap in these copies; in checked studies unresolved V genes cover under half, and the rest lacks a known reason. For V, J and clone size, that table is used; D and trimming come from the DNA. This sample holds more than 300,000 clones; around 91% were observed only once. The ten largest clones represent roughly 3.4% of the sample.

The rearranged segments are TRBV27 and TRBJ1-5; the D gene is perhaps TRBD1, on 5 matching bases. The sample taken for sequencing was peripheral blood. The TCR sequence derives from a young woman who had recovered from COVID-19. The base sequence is TGTGCCAGCAGTTTATCGGGGCAGTATAGCAATCAGCCCCAGCATTTT. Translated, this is CASSLSGQYSNQPQHF.